One and the same sample provided the 22 T cell receptor beta chains below, sequenced in a study of T cell changes during pregnancy in multiple sclerosis. Profiling relied on immunoSEQ multiplex PCR, and the TCRdb table lists in-frame clones only, not all of them. The sample holds fewer than 35,000 clones, about 93% seen once. Sequences were derived from CD4+ T cells from peripheral blood mononuclear cells, sampled after pregnancy. These receptors originate from a female donor with multiple sclerosis, enrolled in a pregnancy study.

This clone came up a few times. CDR3 DNA: TGCGCCAGCAGCGTAAGACAGGGGGTTTCCTACGAGCAGTACTTC. It is translated as CASSVRQGVSYEQYF. The chain is built from TRBV5-1 and TRBJ2-7, with 9 bases aligning to TRBD1. This CDR3 has 15 residues. Germline-derived CDR1 and CDR2 are SGHRS and YFSETQ. The J segment lost 1 base and the V segment lost 4 bases, leaving 6 bases of the junction unmatched.

The chain couples TRBV7-9 to TRBJ2-7; 12 bases are shared with TRBD1. The junction had 5 bases not matched to a gene; V was cut back by 4 bases and J by 7 bases. CDR3 length equals 14 residues. Germline assignment: CDR1 SEHNR and CDR2 FQNEAQ (reference sequence). As DNA, the CDR3 is TGTGCCAGCAGCTGGGACAGGGGGCCGGGGGAGCAGTACTTC. Amino acid sequence: CASSWDRGPGEQYF.

The DNA of the CDR3 is TGCGCCAGCAGCCATGACGGGACAGGGGTTGGCTACACCTTC. It is translated as CASSHDGTGVGYTF. V usage is TRBV4-1 and J usage is TRBJ1-2, with 10 bases identical to TRBD1. V lost 3 bases and J lost 7; bases outside the gene matches: 5. Germline V gene sequence: CDR1 MGHRA, CDR2 YSYEKL. The CDR3 loop spans 14 amino acids.

Written as DNA, the CDR3 is TGTGCCAGCAGCTTAGTATGCGGACAGGGACCCTATGGCTACACCTTC. Translating gives CASSLVCGQGPYGYTF. The V gene is TRBV7-8, the J gene TRBJ1-2, with 8 positions matching TRBD1. This CDR3 has 16 amino acids. The junction had 8 bases not matched to a gene; V was cut back by 1 base and J by 4 bases. From germline, CDR1 is SGHVS and CDR2 FQNEAQ.

This clone showed up just a few times. The chain combines TRBV5-4 with TRBJ2-2; unclear D gene. The germline CDR1 and CDR2 sequences are SGHNT and YYREEE (reference sequence). This CDR3 contains 16 residues. With 0 bases removed from V and 3 bases from J, the gap between germline ends came to 12 bases. The CDR3 DNA reads TGTGCCAGCAGCTTGGCCGTTAGTTCCGACACCGGGGAGCTGTTTTTT. Protein product: CASSLAVSSDTGELFF.

V gene TRBV5-1 combines with J gene TRBJ1-4, with 7 bases matching TRBD1. This CDR3 is 17 amino acids long. Germline loops: CDR1 SGHRS, CDR2 YFSETQ. The J segment lost 0 bases and the V segment lost 3 bases, leaving 8 bases of the junction unmatched. CDR3 in amino acids: CASSSRAQGATNEKLFF. The CDR3 DNA follows: TGCGCCAGCAGCTCGCGAGCCCAGGGGGCAACTAATGAAAAACTGTTTTTT.

The J gene is TRBJ2-5, the V gene TRBV7-3; TRBD1 matches at 7 bases. From germline, CDR1 is SGHTA and CDR2 FQGTGA. This CDR3 region has 15 residues. The V gene end was trimmed by 2 bases and the J gene end by 5 bases; junction bases not matched to a gene: 8. CDR3 loop: CASSLDTGVGETQYF. The CDR3 coding sequence is TGTGCCAGCAGCTTAGATACAGGGGTGGGGGAGACCCAGTACTTC.

This chain connects TRBV5-4 to TRBJ1-2; no clear D gene. V was pared by 2 bases and J by 2 bases, with 7 bases between. This CDR3 comprises 13 residues. Germline CDR1 SGHNT, CDR2 YYREEE (reference sequence). The DNA of the CDR3 is TGTGCCAGCAGCTTTGAGAGGAACTATGGCTACACCTTC. This encodes CASSFERNYGYTF.

V is TRBV18 and J is TRBJ2-3; the D gene is possibly TRBD1 (5 bases). The CDR3 has 15 residues. Germline CDR1 KGHSH, CDR2 LQKENI. V gave up 1 base and J gave up 3 bases, with 11 bases separating them. The CDR3 reads CASSPRGGRTDTQYF. DNA of the CDR3: TGTGCCAGCTCACCACGGGGCGGCCGTACAGATACGCAGTATTTT. Full variable domain (rest looked up from reference TRBV18 and TRBJ2-3): NAGVMQNPRHLVRRRGQEARLRCSPMKGHSHVYWYRQLPEEGLKFMVYLQKENIIDESGMPKERFSAEFPKEGPSILRIQQVVRGDSAAYFCASSPRGGRTDTQYFGPGTRLTVL.

CDR3 region: CASSQQGGDYGYTF. In nucleotides, the CDR3 is TGTGCCAGCAGCCAACAGGGTGGGGACTATGGCTACACCTTC. The V gene is TRBV11-1, the J gene TRBJ1-2; possibly TRBD1 for D (6 bases). In germline, CDR1 is SGHAT, CDR2 FQDESV (reference sequence). The CDR3 spans 14 residues. Trimming stripped 5 bases from V and 3 bases from J, with 13 bases between.

The rearrangement links TRBV7-2 to TRBJ2-1, with TRBD2 matching 14 bases. This CDR3 comprises 16 residues. The J segment lost 12 bases and the V segment lost 4 bases, leaving 11 bases of the junction unmatched. Germline CDR1 reads SGHTA; CDR2 reads FQGNSA. CDR3 bases: TGTGCCAGCAGCTCTGCGCCGACTAGCGGGGGGGCTGTGCAGTTCTTC. Translated: CASSSAPTSGGAVQFF.

The gene calls are TRBV2 and TRBJ2-2, with 8 nucleotides matching TRBD1. The CDR3 runs to 14 residues. The trim removed 7 bases at V and 7 bases at J, leaving 8 bases unmatched. Germline CDR1 reads SNHLY; CDR2 reads FYNNEI. The CDR3 loop is CASITQGAVGELFF. The CDR3 nucleotides are TGTGCCAGCATTACGCAGGGGGCTGTCGGGGAGCTGTTTTTT. The whole variable domain, filled in from reference TRBV2 and TRBJ2-2, reads EPEVTQTPSHQVTQMGQEVILRCVPISNHLYFYWYRQILGQKVEFLVSFYNNEISEKSEIFDDQFSVERPDGSNFTLKIRSTKLEDSAMYFCASITQGAVGELFFGEGSRLTVL.

This clone occurred once. For the CDR3, the DNA is TGTGCCAGCAGCACGGACAATTCCTATGGCTACACCTTC. Protein product: CASSTDNSYGYTF. V gene TRBV7-8 combines with J gene TRBJ1-2; D perhaps matches TRBD1 (5 bases). Per the germline V gene, CDR1 is SGHVS and CDR2 is FQNEAQ. The CDR3 consists of 13 residues. Trimming stripped 5 bases from V and 4 bases from J, with 11 bases between.

This clone was seen a single time. This chain's CDR3 is CASSERTGGLSEAFF. As DNA, the CDR3 is TGTGCCAGCAGTGAACGGACAGGGGGGTTAAGTGAAGCTTTCTTT. This chain joins TRBV25-1 and TRBJ1-1, with 10 bases aligning to TRBD1. Losses at the gene ends were 2 bases for V and 7 bases for J; bases not matched to a gene: 7. Per germline, CDR1 MGHDK and CDR2 SYGVNS. CDR3 length equals 15 residues.

This clone showed up just once. The chain employs TRBV7-9 and TRBJ2-1, with TRBD2 identical over 10 bases. The trim removed 5 bases at V and 8 bases at J, leaving 9 bases unmatched. CDR1 is SEHNR, CDR2 FQNEAQ, per germline (reference sequence). The CDR3 has 15 amino acids. CDR3 loop: CASSPASGREDEQFF. CDR3 nucleotide sequence: TGTGCCAGCAGCCCAGCCAGCGGGAGGGAGGATGAGCAGTTCTTC.

The chain links TRBV6-6 to TRBJ1-2, with 9 bases lining up with TRBD1. The CDR3 runs 14 residues. Germline values: CDR1 MNHNY, CDR2 SVGAGI (reference sequence). Losses at the gene ends were 2 bases for V and 7 bases for J; bases not matched to a gene: 5. The CDR3 DNA reads as TGTGCCAGCAGTTACGCGGGACAGGGCAGTGGCTACACCTTC. This gives the protein CASSYAGQGSGYTF.

The CDR3 DNA reads as TGTGCCAGCAGCCCCATGACAGGAATGAACACTGAAGCTTTCTTT. This sequence encodes CASSPMTGMNTEAFF. The chain has TRBV2 and TRBJ1-1, with a possible D match to TRBD1 (6 bases). CDR3 length: 15 amino acids. V was clipped by 6 bases and J by 0 bases, with 14 bases between them. From germline, CDR1 is SNHLY and CDR2 FYNNEI.

This chain uses TRBV5-1 with TRBJ1-2; 9 positions match TRBD1. In germline, CDR1 is SGHRS, CDR2 YFSETQ. This CDR3 spans 16 amino acids. J lost 8 bases, V lost 4 bases, and 15 bases had no gene match. CDR3 sequence (DNA): TGCGCCAGCAGCCCTGGGGACAGGGCTGGGATGGGCGGCTACACCTTC. This gives the protein CASSPGDRAGMGGYTF.

The J gene is TRBJ1-6, the V gene TRBV19; 7 nucleotides line up with TRBD1. The trim removed 6 bases at V and 13 bases at J, leaving 12 bases unmatched. CDR3 length equals 14 residues. The germline V gene has CDR1 LNHDA and CDR2 SQIVND (reference sequence). CDR3 in amino acids: CASSLGQDRSPLHF. CDR3 in DNA: TGTGCCAGTAGCTTAGGACAGGATAGATCCCCCCTCCACTTT. Full variable domain (rest looked up from reference TRBV19 and TRBJ1-6): DGGITQSPKYLFRKEGQNVTLSCEQNLNHDAMYWYRQDPGQGLRLIYYSQIVNDFQKGDIAEGYSVSREKKESFPLTVTSAQKNPTAFYLCASSLGQDRSPLHFGNGTRLTVT.

This sequence joins TRBV5-1 and TRBJ2-3, with a tentative D call TRBD1 (6 bases). CDR1 and CDR2 (germline): SGHRS, YFSETQ. Trimming removed 6 bases at V and 2 bases at J, with 13 bases between. The CDR3 spans 14 residues. Here the CDR3 reads CASTSGQLTDTQYF. The CDR3 DNA reads TGCGCCAGCACCTCGGGACAACTCACAGATACGCAGTATTTT.

This clone was counted a few times. This rearrangement joins TRBV6-5 to TRBJ2-7; 10 bases agree with TRBD1. Unmatched junction bases numbered 6, after V lost 7 bases and J lost 3 bases. The CDR3 sequence is 14 residues long. Germline V CDR1 and CDR2: MNHEY, SVGAGI. This CDR3 is CASTKGDRGYEQYF. The CDR3 DNA reads TGTGCCAGCACTAAGGGGGACAGGGGCTACGAGCAGTACTTC.

The chain links TRBV19 to TRBJ2-7; 10 positions match TRBD2. The germline V gene has CDR1 LNHDA and CDR2 SQIVND (reference sequence). The length of the CDR3 is 17 residues. Germline trimming cut 5 bases from V and 4 bases from J; bases unmatched to any gene: 14. The CDR3, as DNA: TGTGCCAGTAGTCCCCAACCGTTGGGAGCGGGGGGGTACGAGCAGTACTTC. Its translation: CASSPQPLGAGGYEQYF.